One and the same sample provided the 28 T cell receptor beta chains below, sequenced in a study of T cell repertoires in cytomegalovirus infection. No antigen is known for these receptors. TCRdb itself ran the reads through MiXCR, one entry per CDR3 protein. This table has about 470,000 distinct CDR3 sequences, under 55% appearing once. The starting material was cultured PBMCs, obtained from culture after CMV antigen stimulation. These receptor sequences come from a human donor in good health (CMV status not recorded). Some clones in this sample may be carry-over from other donors' samples.

J is TRBJ2-1 and V is TRBV6-5; TRBD2 might be the D (6 bases). V lost 5 bases and J lost 5, with 22 bases in between. CDR3 length equals 17 residues. Germline-derived CDR1 and CDR2 are MNHEY and SVGAGI. CDR3 nucleotide sequence: TGTGCCAGCAGTCGTAGGGGCTCTGGTGGACTAAACAATGAGCAGTTCTTC. This codes for CASSRRGSGGLNNEQFF.

This clonotype was detected a few times. The genes are TRBV7-6 and TRBJ2-1, with D unresolved. This CDR3 has 14 residues. V gave up 5 bases and J gave up 1 base, with 9 bases separating them. From germline, CDR1 is SGHVS and CDR2 FNYEAQ. CDR3 in amino acids: CASSPRVSYNEQFF. In DNA form, the CDR3 reads TGTGCCAGCAGCCCAAGGGTATCCTACAATGAGCAGTTCTTC.

The chain is built from TRBV7-9 and TRBJ2-3, with D maybe TRBD2 (5 bases). V lost 5 bases to trimming and J lost 2 bases, with 17 bases between them. The V gene's germline CDR1 is SEHNR and CDR2 FQNEAQ (reference sequence). The CDR3 sequence is 16 residues long. CDR3 bases: TGTGCCAGCAGCCCTGCGGGCGGGTCTATCACAGATACGCAGTATTTT. It encodes CASSPAGGSITDTQYF.

The chain couples TRBV5-1 to TRBJ2-7, with TRBD1 matching over 8 bases. The germline gives CDR1 SGHRS, CDR2 YFSETQ. The ends lost 6 bases at V and 5 bases at J; junction bases unmatched: 10. The CDR3 is 14 amino acids. CDR3 protein: CASNFRQGHDEQYF. DNA for the CDR3: TGCGCCAGCAATTTCCGACAGGGGCACGACGAGCAGTACTTC.

The chain has TRBV10-3 and TRBJ2-5; 11 positions match TRBD2. J lost 3 bases, V lost 6 bases, and 15 bases had no gene match. The length of the CDR3 is 18 residues. Per germline, CDR1 ENHRY and CDR2 SYGVKD. The CDR3 nucleotides are TGTGCCATCAGCCGGACAGGGAAACGGGGACTAGCGGAAGAGACCCAGTACTTC. Encoded protein: CAISRTGKRGLAEETQYF.

This clonotype is a singleton in its sample. The CDR3 DNA reads TGTGCCAGCAGCTCCAGGGTTCTTGAGAACGAGCAGTACTTC. Translating gives CASSSRVLENEQYF. V is TRBV11-2 and J is TRBJ2-7; D perhaps matches TRBD1 (5 bases). V was clipped by 4 bases and J by 5 bases, with 15 bases between them. The CDR3 has 14 amino acids. Per the germline V gene, CDR1 is SGHAT and CDR2 is FQNNGV.

The sample holds many counts of this clonotype. V and J are TRBV12-3 or TRBV12-4 and TRBJ2-3; 10 bases are a match to TRBD2. With 6 bases clipped from V and 1 base from J, the junction kept 4 bases outside the gene matches. The CDR3 runs to 15 residues. The CDR3 spells CASSRTSGGTDTQYF. CDR3 nucleotides: TGTGCCAGCAGCCGAACTAGCGGGGGCACAGATACGCAGTATTTT.

This clonotype was observed a few times. The chain uses TRBV7-2 and TRBJ2-1; D gene uncertain. CDR3 length: 15 amino acids. V lost 0 bases and J lost 10, with 16 bases in between. Germline assignment: CDR1 SGHTA and CDR2 FQGNSA. The CDR3 loop is CASSLARGPRWEQFF. The CDR3 DNA reads as TGTGCCAGCAGCTTAGCAAGAGGACCGAGGTGGGAGCAGTTCTTC.

V gene TRBV12-3 or TRBV12-4 combines with J gene TRBJ2-7; D is uncertain. The CDR3 runs to 14 residues. CDR3 nucleotides: TGTCTCTGGGAAGGGTCGTTTCCTTCCTACGAGCAGTACTTC. It specifies CLWEGSFPSYEQYF.

The chain has TRBV19 and TRBJ1-2; TRBD1 might be the D (6 bases). V dropped 7 bases and J dropped 3 bases, with 12 bases sitting between them. Per the germline V gene, CDR1 is LNHDA and CDR2 is SQIVND (reference sequence). The CDR3 has 13 amino acids. The CDR3 DNA reads as TGTGCCAGTACCTCACAGGGCCACTATGGCTACACCTTC. Residues: CASTSQGHYGYTF. The whole variable domain, remainder taken from reference TRBV19 and TRBJ1-2, is DGGITQSPKYLFRKEGQNVTLSCEQNLNHDAMYWYRQDPGQGLRLIYYSQIVNDFQKGDIAEGYSVSREKKESFPLTVTSAQKNPTAFYLCASTSQGHYGYTFGSGTRLTVV.

The rearrangement uses TRBV2 and TRBJ1-6, with D unresolved. Trimming removed 9 bases at V and 10 bases at J, with 16 bases between. Germline V gives CDR1 SNHLY, CDR2 FYNNEI. This CDR3 has 13 residues. The CDR3, as DNA: TGTGCCAGGGCAAAAAAACAAGGCTCACCCCTCCACTTT. Protein product: CARAKKQGSPLHF. The variable domain in full, completed from reference TRBV2 and TRBJ1-6, reads EPEVTQTPSHQVTQMGQEVILRCVPISNHLYFYWYRQILGQKVEFLVSFYNNEISEKSEIFDDQFSVERPDGSNFTLKIRSTKLEDSAMYFCARAKKQGSPLHFGNGTRLTVT.

CDR3 DNA sequence: TGTGCCAGCAGTCAGAGACAGGGAAGACCTTACGAGCAGTACTTC. Its translation is CASSQRQGRPYEQYF. The chain is built from TRBV6-1 and TRBJ2-7; 7 bases are a match to TRBD1. This CDR3 contains 15 residues. The germline gives CDR1 MNHNS, CDR2 SASEGT. V lost 5 bases to trimming and J lost 4 bases; unmatched junction nucleotides: 11.

In nucleotides, the CDR3 is TGCAGTGCTTCCCGAGCGGGAGGGCCGTACAATGAGCAGTTCTTC. Translated: CSASRAGGPYNEQFF. The chain has TRBV20-1 and TRBJ2-1; 10 bases align to TRBD2. The V and J ends lost 5 bases and 4 bases, in that order; junction bases with no gene match: 8. CDR3 length equals 15 residues. Looked up from germline, CDR1 is DFQATT and CDR2 is SNEGSKA (reference sequence).

The V call is TRBV11-3, the J call TRBJ2-3; TRBD2 agrees at 11 bases. CDR3 size: 18 residues. Germline values: CDR1 SGHNT, CDR2 YENEEA. The junction had 10 bases not matched to a gene; V was cut back by 5 bases and J by 0 bases. The CDR3 sequence is CASSPTSGSGTSTDTQYF. CDR3 in DNA: TGTGCCAGCAGCCCAACTAGCGGGAGCGGTACTAGCACAGATACGCAGTATTTT.

This clonotype occurred a few times. The V call is TRBV11-3, the J call TRBJ2-5; weak D call: TRBD2 (7 bases). CDR3 length: 14 residues. The V end was cut by 5 bases, the J end by 5 bases, with 15 bases between. Germline assignment: CDR1 SGHNT and CDR2 YENEEA. CDR3 in DNA: TGTGCCAGCAGCCAGTCGGGGGGCAGGGAGACCCAGTACTTC. It specifies CASSQSGGRETQYF.

This clonotype was observed once. The V and J genes are TRBV5-1 and TRBJ2-5; TRBD1 is a possible D gene (5 bases). The germline V gene encodes CDR1 SGHRS and CDR2 YFSETQ. V lost 5 bases and J lost 5, with 16 bases in between. The CDR3 length is 14 residues. Written as DNA, the CDR3 is TGCGCCAGCAGTGACAGTTTTTATGGTGAGACCCAGTACTTC. Translated, it gives CASSDSFYGETQYF.

The chain joins TRBV7-2 to TRBJ2-7; D is unresolved. Trimming removed 0 bases from V and 0 bases from J, with 6 bases in between. CDR1 and CDR2 from the germline V gene are SGHTA and FQGNSA. The CDR3 is 14 amino acids. The CDR3 sequence is CASSLAAASYEQYF. The CDR3 DNA sequence: TGTGCCAGCAGCTTAGCAGCAGCCTCCTACGAGCAGTACTTC.

This clonotype was seen a handful of times. The CDR3 protein is CASSLPGQGAGIQYF. CDR3 DNA sequence: TGTGCCAGCAGTTTACCCGGACAGGGGGCGGGCATTCAGTACTTC. This chain uses TRBV28 with TRBJ2-4; 11 nucleotides align to TRBD1. Germline CDR1 MDHEN, CDR2 SYDVKM. The CDR3 consists of 15 residues. Trimming cost V 2 bases and J 9 bases; bases outside gene matches: 6.

This clonotype was seen a handful of times. The chain carries TRBV7-6 and TRBJ1-1, with D perhaps matching TRBD1 (5 bases). This CDR3 comprises 17 residues. CDR1 and CDR2 from the germline V gene are SGHVS and FNYEAQ. V was clipped by 4 bases and J by 1 base, with 19 bases between them. CDR3 amino acids: CASSYAPGPRGNTEAFF. For the CDR3, the DNA is TGTGCCAGCAGCTACGCTCCGGGACCAAGGGGGAACACTGAAGCTTTCTTT.

This chain links TRBV15 with TRBJ2-1, with 9 bases matching TRBD2. V gave up 2 bases and J gave up 4 bases; unmatched junction bases: 9. The CDR3 is made up of 17 amino acids. Germline V gene data show CDR1 as LNHNV and CDR2 as YYDKDF (reference sequence). The CDR3 DNA reads as TGTGCCACCAGCAGATCCATAGCGGGAGAGTGGTACAATGAGCAGTTCTTC. This sequence encodes CATSRSIAGEWYNEQFF. Drawing the rest from reference TRBV15 and TRBJ2-1, the complete variable domain is DAMVIQNPRYQVTQFGKPVTLSCSQTLNHNVMYWYQQKSSQAPKLLFHYYDKDFNNEADTPDNFQSRRPNTSFCFLDIRSPGLGDTAMYLCATSRSIAGEWYNEQFFGPGTRLTVL.

This chain connects TRBV4-1 to TRBJ2-2; TRBD1 might be the D (6 bases). Between the trimmed V and J ends, which lost 1 base and 4 bases, there was a span of 7 bases. CDR3 length equals 14 residues. Germline-derived CDR1 and CDR2 are MGHRA and YSYEKL. The CDR3 is CASSQGTVTGELFF. As DNA, the CDR3 is TGCGCCAGCAGCCAAGGGACAGTCACCGGGGAGCTGTTTTTT.

V usage is TRBV7-2 and J usage is TRBJ2-5; 13 positions agree with TRBD2. CDR1 is SGHTA, CDR2 FQGNSA, per germline. CDR3 length: 19 residues. The J segment lost 3 bases and the V segment lost 5 bases, leaving 15 bases of the junction unmatched. CDR3 loop: CASSRGSPGLAGYKETQYF. As DNA, the CDR3 is TGTGCCAGCAGCCGTGGGAGTCCGGGACTAGCGGGATACAAAGAGACCCAGTACTTC.

The chain uses TRBV12-3 or TRBV12-4 and TRBJ2-1, with D possibly TRBD2 on 6 matching bases. The CDR3 spans 15 residues. V was trimmed by 0 bases and J by 5 bases, leaving 11 bases between them. CDR3 amino acids: CASSLAGSQHNEQFF. For the CDR3, the DNA is TGTGCCAGCAGTTTAGCCGGGAGTCAACACAATGAGCAGTTCTTC.

This chain links TRBV7-6 with TRBJ2-3, with 8 bases that match TRBD2. Unmatched junction bases numbered 7, after V lost 5 bases and J lost 3 bases. Germline CDR1 SGHVS, CDR2 FNYEAQ. The CDR3 has 15 amino acids. CDR3 amino acids: CASSQIAGRTDTQYF. The CDR3 nucleotides read TGTGCCAGCAGCCAAATAGCGGGAAGGACAGATACGCAGTATTTT.

The chain couples TRBV28 to TRBJ2-7; no definite D call. V was cut by 5 bases and J by 3 bases, with 11 bases left in between. CDR3 length equals 13 residues. Germline assignment: CDR1 MDHEN and CDR2 SYDVKM. The chain's CDR3 is CASSRRARYEQYF. DNA of the CDR3: TGTGCCAGCAGTCGAAGGGCTCGCTACGAGCAGTACTTC. Full variable domain (rest looked up from reference TRBV28 and TRBJ2-7): DVKVTQSSRYLVKRTGEKVFLECVQDMDHENMFWYRQDPGLGLRLIYFSYDVKMKEKGDIPEGYSVSREKKERFSLILESASTNQTSMYLCASSRRARYEQYFGPGTRLTVT.

V usage is TRBV7-8 and J usage is TRBJ1-1; 7 nucleotides match TRBD1. There are 16 residues in the CDR3. Per the germline V gene, CDR1 is SGHVS and CDR2 is FQNEAQ. V was pared by 0 bases and J by 3 bases, with 7 bases of the junction left unmatched. CDR3 nucleotides: TGTGCCAGCAGCTTAGCGCTAGCCAGGGGGGACACTGAAGCTTTCTTT. Amino acids: CASSLALARGDTEAFF.

The chain recombines TRBV6-2 or TRBV6-3 with TRBJ2-3; 11 bases line up with TRBD2. This CDR3 region has 15 residues. Germline CDR1 MNHEY, CDR2 SVGEGT. The trim removed 10 bases at V and 6 bases at J, leaving 12 bases unmatched. As DNA, the CDR3 is TGTGCCACGAAGACTAGCGGGATCCTCAGGGATACGCAGTATTTT. Translating gives CATKTSGILRDTQYF.

This chain connects TRBV6-1 to TRBJ1-3; D ambiguous. V dropped 1 base and J dropped 2 bases, with 3 bases sitting between them. The V gene's germline CDR1 is MNHNS and CDR2 SASEGT. The CDR3 is made up of 13 amino acids. The CDR3 is CASSEVAGNTIYF. Here the CDR3 DNA reads TGTGCCAGCAGTGAAGTAGCTGGAAACACCATATATTTT.